Sequencing of this T cell receptor (beta chain) was carried out in a study of CD8+CD57+ T cells in acquired aplastic anemia. Overall study: Mean DNA quantity obtained from sorted CD4+ and CD8+ cells was 3 to 4 ug. Points from the study as a whole: Comparison of patients with controls identified some 29 shared CD8+ CDR3 sequences.

The CDR3 is 15 residues long. V was clipped by 1 base and J by 3 bases, with 13 bases between them. CDR1 and CDR2 from the germline V gene are SGDLS and YYNGEE. Patients who underwent sequencing had shown CD8+CD57+ cell expansion by flow cytometry. The enrolled patients all had severe acquired aplastic anemia. Patients were untreated when blood was sampled. This clonotype occurred many times. Its antigen is unidentified. TCR beta VDJ and CDR3 profiling used genomic DNA as template. TCRdb recomputed calls from the reads with MiXCR, one row per CDR3 protein. This table holds 210,000 or so distinct CDR3 sequences, 40% to 60% found once.

The V call is TRBV9, the J call TRBJ1-1; possibly TRBD1 for D (6 bases). The TCR sequence derives from a human donor with aplastic anemia. The source material was sorted CD4+, CD8+, or CD8+CD57+ T cells (not recorded which) from PBMCs. The CDR3 is CASSVRGAVDTEAFF. DNA of the CDR3: TGTGCCAGCAGCGTAAGGGGGGCCGTGGACACTGAAGCTTTCTTT.